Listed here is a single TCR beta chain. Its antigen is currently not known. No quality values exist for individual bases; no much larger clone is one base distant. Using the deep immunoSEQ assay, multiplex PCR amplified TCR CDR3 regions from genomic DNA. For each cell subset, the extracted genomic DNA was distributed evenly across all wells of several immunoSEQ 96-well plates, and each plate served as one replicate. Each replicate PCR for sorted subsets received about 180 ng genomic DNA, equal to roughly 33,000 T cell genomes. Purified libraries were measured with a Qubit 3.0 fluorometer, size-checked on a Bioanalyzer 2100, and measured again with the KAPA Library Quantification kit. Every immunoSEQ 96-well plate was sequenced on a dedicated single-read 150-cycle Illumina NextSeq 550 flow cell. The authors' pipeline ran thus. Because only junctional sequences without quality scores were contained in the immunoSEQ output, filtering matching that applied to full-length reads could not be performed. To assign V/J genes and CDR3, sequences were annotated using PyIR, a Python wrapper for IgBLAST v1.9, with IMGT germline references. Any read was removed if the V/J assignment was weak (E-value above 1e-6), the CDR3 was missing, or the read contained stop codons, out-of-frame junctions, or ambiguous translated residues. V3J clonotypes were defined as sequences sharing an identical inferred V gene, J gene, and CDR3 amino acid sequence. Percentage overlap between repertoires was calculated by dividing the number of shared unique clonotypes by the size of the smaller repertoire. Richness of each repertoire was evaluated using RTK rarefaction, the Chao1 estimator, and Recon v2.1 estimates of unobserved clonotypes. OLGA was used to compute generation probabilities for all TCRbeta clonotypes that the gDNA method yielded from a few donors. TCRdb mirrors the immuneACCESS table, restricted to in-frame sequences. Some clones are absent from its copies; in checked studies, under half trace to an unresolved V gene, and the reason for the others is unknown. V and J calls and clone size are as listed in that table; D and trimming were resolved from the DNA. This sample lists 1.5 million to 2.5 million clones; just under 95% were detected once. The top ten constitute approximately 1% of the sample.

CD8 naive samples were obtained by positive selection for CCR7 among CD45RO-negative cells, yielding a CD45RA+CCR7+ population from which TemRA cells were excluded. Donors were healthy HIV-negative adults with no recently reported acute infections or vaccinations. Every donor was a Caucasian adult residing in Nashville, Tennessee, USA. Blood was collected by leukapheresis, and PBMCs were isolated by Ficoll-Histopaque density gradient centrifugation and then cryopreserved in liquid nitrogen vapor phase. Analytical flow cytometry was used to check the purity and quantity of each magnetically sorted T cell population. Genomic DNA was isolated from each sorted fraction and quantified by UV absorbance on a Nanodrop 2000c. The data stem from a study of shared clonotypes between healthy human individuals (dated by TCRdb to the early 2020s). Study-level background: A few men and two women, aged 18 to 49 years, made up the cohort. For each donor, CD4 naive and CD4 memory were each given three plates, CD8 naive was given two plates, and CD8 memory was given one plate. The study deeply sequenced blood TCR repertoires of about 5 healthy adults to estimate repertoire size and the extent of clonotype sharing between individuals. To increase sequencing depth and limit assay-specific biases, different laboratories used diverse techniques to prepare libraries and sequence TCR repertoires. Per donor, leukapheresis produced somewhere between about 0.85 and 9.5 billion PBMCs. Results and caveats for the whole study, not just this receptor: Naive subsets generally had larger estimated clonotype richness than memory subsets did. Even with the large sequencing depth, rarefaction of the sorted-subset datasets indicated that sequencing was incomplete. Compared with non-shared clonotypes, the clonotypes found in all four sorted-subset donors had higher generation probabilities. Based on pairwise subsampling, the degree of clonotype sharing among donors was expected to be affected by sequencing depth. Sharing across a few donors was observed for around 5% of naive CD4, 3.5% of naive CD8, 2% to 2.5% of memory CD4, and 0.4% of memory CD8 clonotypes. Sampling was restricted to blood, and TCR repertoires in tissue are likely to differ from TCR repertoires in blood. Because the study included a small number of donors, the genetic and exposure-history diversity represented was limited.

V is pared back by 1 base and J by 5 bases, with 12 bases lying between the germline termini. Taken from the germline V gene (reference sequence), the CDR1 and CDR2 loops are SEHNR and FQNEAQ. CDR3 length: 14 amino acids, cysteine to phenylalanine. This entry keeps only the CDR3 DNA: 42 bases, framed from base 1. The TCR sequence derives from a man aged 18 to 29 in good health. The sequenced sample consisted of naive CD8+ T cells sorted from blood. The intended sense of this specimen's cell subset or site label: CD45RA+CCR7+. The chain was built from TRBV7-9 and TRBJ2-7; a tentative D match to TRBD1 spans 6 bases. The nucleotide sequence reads TGTGCCAGCAGCTTAGGTGTGGGGGACAACGAGCAGTACTTC. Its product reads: CASSLGVGDNEQYF. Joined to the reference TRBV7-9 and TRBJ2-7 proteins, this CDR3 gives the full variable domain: DTGVSQNPRHKITKRGQNVTFRCDPISEHNRLYWYRQTLGQGPEFLTYFQNEAQLEKSRLLSDRFSAERPKGSFSTLEIQRTEQGDSAMYLCASSLGVGDNEQYFGPGTRLTVT.